The clone carrying this TCR beta chain is a singleton in its sample. This sample is drawn from a study of blood T cell repertoires in COVID-19. At the level of the study: Acute and convalescent COVID-19 specimens originated in the United States, Italy and Spain. From T cells, B-cell-depleted T cells, or PBMCs came the material, which was cDNA or gDNA.

The CDR3 is made up of 15 amino acids. CDR1 is MNHEY and CDR2 is SVGAGI in the germline V gene. Trimming removed 6 bases from V and 5 bases from J; junction bases left unmatched: 10. As originally analysed: Researchers report that nucleated cell counts were estimated from reference gene primer amplification. Libraries were prepared by immunoSEQ multiplex PCR; TCRdb keeps only in-frame clonotypes and omits some of them. The V and J calls and clone size are taken from that table; D and trimming were inferred from the DNA. The profile shows about 26,000 clones, around 91% of them singletons. This clonotype was obtained from an older man with acute or convalescent COVID-19. The material sequenced was peripheral blood. The gene calls are TRBV6-5 and TRBJ1-5, with 7 bases lining up with TRBD1. CDR3 DNA: TGTGCCAGCAGACCGGACAGGCGGAGGGATCAGCCCCAGCATTTT. Residues: CASRPDRRRDQPQHF.